This is a list of T cell receptor beta chains from one sample in a study of blood T cell repertoires in COVID-19. Repertoires were generated with immunoSEQ multiplex PCR, while TCRdb's copy carries only in-frame clones and drops some. The data show around 130,000 clones, about 85% seen once. Sequenced input: peripheral blood. The receptors originated from a human donor with COVID-19, enrolled during active disease. The donor label of this sample is uncertain. Both conserved end residues are part of each CDR3. A D gene is named only where the DNA matches it firmly. Some rows mark clone size as missing; the rest say once, few, many or name a class of expanded clone.

clone_size	d_call	v_call	j_call	cdr3_aa	cdr3_nt
NA	TRBD1	TRBV5-1	TRBJ2-2	CASSAGQGEAGELFF	TGCGCCAGCAGCGCGGGACAGGGGGAAGCCGGGGAGCTGTTTTTT
NA	TRBD1	TRBV5-1	TRBJ1-5	CASSAGQGASQPQHF	TGCGCCAGCAGCGCGGGACAGGGGGCAAGTCAGCCCCAGCATTTT
few	NA	TRBV7-3	TRBJ1-5	CASIRGDNQPQHF	TGTGCCAGCATCAGGGGTGACAATCAGCCCCAGCATTTT
NA	NA	TRBV11-3	TRBJ2-7	CASRRGPYEQYF	TGTGCCAGCAGACGTGGGCCCTACGAGCAGTACTTC
few	NA	TRBV9	TRBJ2-7	CASSDGRVLPDEQYF	TGTGCCAGCAGCGACGGCAGGGTGTTACCAGACGAGCAGTACTTC
NA	NA	TRBV29-1	TRBJ1-2	CSVPRGREGYTF	TGCAGCGTGCCTCGGGGAAGGGAAGGCTACACCTTC
NA	TRBD1	TRBV5-1	TRBJ2-7	CASSPGPATGKDCTEQYF	TGCGCCAGCAGCCCGGGTCCGGCGACAGGGAAGGATTGTACCGAGCAGTACTTC
once	NA	TRBV7-7	TRBJ1-5	CASSLTENQPQHF	TGTGCTAGCAGCTTAACGGAGAATCAGCCCCAGCATTTT
once	TRBD1	TRBV6-5	TRBJ1-2	CASSLPETGSRGYTF	TGTGCCAGCAGCCTACCCGAGACAGGGAGCAGGGGCTACACCTTC
few	TRBD1	TRBV10-1	TRBJ2-7	CASSPLTGSYEQYF	TGCGCCAGCAGTCCCCTGACAGGGAGCTACGAGCAGTACTTC
NA	TRBD2	TRBV5-4	TRBJ2-1	CASTPERDPYNEQFF	TGTGCCAGCACCCCCGAGCGGGATCCGTACAATGAGCAGTTCTTC
NA	NA	TRBV19	TRBJ1-1	CASSRRNMNTEAFF	TGTGCCAGTAGTCGGAGGAATATGAACACTGAAGCTTTCTTT
NA	NA	TRBV5-6	TRBJ2-5	CASSVTGFWETQYF	TGTGCCAGCAGCGTTACAGGTTTCTGGGAGACCCAGTACTTC
NA	TRBD2	TRBV5-1	TRBJ2-1	CASSFGLAVLNEQFF	TGCGCCAGCAGCTTCGGACTAGCGGTTTTAAATGAGCAGTTCTTC
NA	NA	TRBV30	TRBJ2-7	CAWNRQGGEQYF	TGTGCCTGGAATAGACAGGGAGGCGAGCAGTACTTC
NA	TRBD2	TRBV6-5	TRBJ2-7	CASSYRERGGEQYF	TGTGCCAGCAGTTACAGGGAGCGGGGGGGGGAGCAGTACTTC
NA	NA	TRBV5-6	TRBJ2-5	CASSFWSQETQYF	TGTGCCAGCAGCTTCTGGAGTCAAGAGACCCAGTACTTC